This entry lists 29 T cell receptor beta chains sequenced from one sample in a study of shared clonotypes between healthy human individuals (dated by TCRdb to the early 2020s). The library was built by means of the immunoSEQ multiplex PCR assay. Here the immuneACCESS table is served through TCRdb, limited to in-frame sequences with V and J called. Missing clones are a known gap in these copies; in checked studies unresolved V genes cover under half, and the rest lacks a known reason. This sample lists about 500,000 clones; 77% were detected once. Of the sample, about 12% is held by the ten largest clones. Material: PBMCs. All receptors come from a woman aged 40 to 50 in good health. Some clones in this sample may be carry-over from other donors' samples.

Only one count was recorded for this clone. The chain employs TRBV7-3 and TRBJ1-5; maybe TRBD1 (5 bases). Germline V gives CDR1 SGHTA, CDR2 FQGTGA. Trimming left V 5 bases short and J 8 bases short, with 13 bases between. This CDR3 comprises 13 residues. The CDR3 nucleotides read TGTGCCAGCAGCCTTCTCCAGGGCAAGCCCCAGCATTTT. This encodes CASSLLQGKPQHF. Full variable domain (rest looked up from reference TRBV7-3 and TRBJ1-5): GAGVSQTPSNKVTEKGKYVELRCDPISGHTALYWYRQSLGQGPEFLIYFQGTGAADDSGLPNDRFFAVRPEGSVSTLKIQRTERGDSAVYLCASSLLQGKPQHFGDGTRLSIL.

As for this clone: A read error may explain this, as a much larger clone is one base away. The V gene is TRBV5-4, the J gene TRBJ1-3; D is undetermined. CDR1 is SGHNT and CDR2 is YYREEE in the germline V gene (reference sequence). V lost 4 bases to trimming and J lost 0 bases, with 8 bases between them. This CDR3 is 14 amino acids long. The CDR3 DNA sequence: TGTGCCAGCAGCATAGGCAGCTCTGGAAACACCATATATTTT. It yields the protein CASSIGSSGNTIYF.

The gene calls are TRBV11-2 and TRBJ1-1; 8 bases are a match to TRBD1. CDR1 SGHAT and CDR2 FQNNGV come from the germline V gene. Unmatched junction bases numbered 6, after V lost 5 bases and J lost 4 bases. This CDR3 spans 14 amino acids. The CDR3: CASSLRTGTTEAFF. The DNA for the CDR3 is TGTGCCAGCAGCCTCAGGACAGGGACCACTGAAGCTTTCTTT.

The chain uses TRBV19 and TRBJ2-3; 7 bases match TRBD2. CDR3 size: 16 residues. Looked up from germline, CDR1 is LNHDA and CDR2 is SQIVND (reference sequence). After removal of 3 bases from V and 1 base from J, the junction contained 7 bases not matched to a gene. The CDR3 sequence: CASSIVWTRGTDTQYF. The CDR3 DNA sequence: TGTGCCAGTAGTATCGTCTGGACTAGGGGCACAGATACGCAGTATTTT.

There are a few counts of this clone. The DNA for the CDR3 is TGTGCCAGCAGGGAGGTTAGCGGGCTCAAAGAGACCCAGTACTTC. This sequence encodes CASREVSGLKETQYF. This chain uses TRBV2 with TRBJ2-5; TRBD2 aligns across 7 bases. This CDR3 region has 15 residues. Germline trimming cut 6 bases from V and 3 bases from J; bases unmatched to any gene: 10. Germline-derived CDR1 and CDR2 are SNHLY and FYNNEI. The full variable domain, in which reference TRBV2 and TRBJ2-5 provide the parts outside the CDR3, is EPEVTQTPSHQVTQMGQEVILRCVPISNHLYFYWYRQILGQKVEFLVSFYNNEISEKSEIFDDQFSVERPDGSNFTLKIRSTKLEDSAMYFCASREVSGLKETQYFGPGTRLLVL.

This clone came up many times. The chain combines TRBV2 with TRBJ1-1; D ambiguous. CDR1 is SNHLY and CDR2 is FYNNEI in the germline V gene. Between the trimmed V and J ends, which lost 2 bases and 1 base, there was a span of 11 bases. The CDR3 consists of 15 residues. The CDR3 is CASSESIRGNTEAFF. The CDR3 coding sequence is TGTGCCAGCAGTGAAAGCATTCGGGGGAACACTGAAGCTTTCTTT.

Of note for this clone: A read error may be the cause here, since a much bigger clone is one base away. The chain links TRBV4-2 to TRBJ2-2; 10 nucleotides line up with TRBD2. This CDR3 contains 15 residues. Germline-derived CDR1 and CDR2 are LGHNA and YNFKEQ. V lost 4 bases, J lost 1 base, and 0 bases stayed unmatched. CDR3 loop: CASSRTSGNTGELFF. The CDR3 bases are TGTGCCAGCAGCCGGACTAGCGGGAACACCGGGGAGCTGTTTTTT.

CDR3 residues: CASSHENRGYEQYF. The CDR3 DNA reads TGCGCCAGCAGCCATGAAAACAGGGGGTACGAGCAGTACTTC. J is TRBJ2-7 and V is TRBV4-1, with TRBD1 identical over 8 bases. With V trimmed by 3 bases and J by 4 bases, 5 bases remained unmatched. The CDR3 consists of 14 residues. CDR1 and CDR2 (germline): MGHRA, YSYEKL.

The V gene is TRBV5-1, the J gene TRBJ1-1, with TRBD1 matching over 7 bases. After removal of 0 bases from V and 1 base from J, the junction contained 6 bases not matched to a gene. The CDR3 spans 16 residues. Per the germline V gene, CDR1 is SGHRS and CDR2 is YFSETQ. The CDR3 nucleotides are TGCGCCAGCAGCTTGGACCTGACAGGGACGAACACTGAAGCTTTCTTT. As protein: CASSLDLTGTNTEAFF.

This clone was counted only a few times. Since a far larger clone is one base different, this is likely a read error. Other DNA sequences in this specimen translate into the identical CDR3. The chain carries TRBV30 and TRBJ1-1; D gene uncertain. The CDR3 consists of 13 residues. The germline V and J ends were trimmed by 7 bases and 1 base, with 13 bases remaining between them. Looked up from germline, CDR1 is GTSNPN and CDR2 is SVGIG (reference sequence). CDR3 amino acids: CASRHPQNTEAFF. CDR3 DNA sequence: TGTGCCTCAAGGCACCCCCAGAACACTGAAGCTTTCTTT.

In this sample, this clone is medium-sized (0.01 to 0.1%). Other DNA sequences in this specimen translate into the identical CDR3. The chain employs TRBV7-8 and TRBJ2-7, with TRBD1 matching 12 bases. The trim removed 5 bases at V and 6 bases at J, leaving 5 bases unmatched. The CDR3 spans 14 residues. CDR1 is SGHVS, CDR2 FQNEAQ, per germline. CDR3 bases: TGTGCCAGCAGCCAGGGACAGGGGGCAGGCGAGCAGTACTTC. Its protein product is CASSQGQGAGEQYF.

The chain has TRBV6-1 and TRBJ2-6; D is ambiguous. V gave up 3 bases and J gave up 0 bases, with 6 bases separating them. Germline loops: CDR1 MNHNS, CDR2 SASEGT. The CDR3 has 15 residues. The CDR3 spells CASSDFRSGANVLTF. In nucleotides, the CDR3 is TGTGCCAGCAGTGACTTCCGCTCTGGGGCCAACGTCCTGACTTTC.

The chain's CDR3 is CASSLAGTQEETQYF. CDR3 bases: TGCGCCAGCAGCTTAGCCGGGACTCAAGAAGAGACCCAGTACTTC. The rearrangement uses TRBV5-1 and TRBJ2-5; D may be TRBD2 (6 bases). Germline V gene lookup returns CDR1 SGHRS and CDR2 YFSETQ. The CDR3 has 15 amino acids. V lost 2 bases and J lost 3, with 14 bases in between. The full variable domain, with the rest looked up from reference TRBV5-1 and TRBJ2-5, is KAGVTQTPRYLIKTRGQQVTLSCSPISGHRSVSWYQQTPGQGLQFLFEYFSETQRNKGNFPGRFSGRQFSNSRSEMNVSTLELGDSALYLCASSLAGTQEETQYFGPGTRLLVL.

V gene TRBV19 combines with J gene TRBJ2-7; the D gene is possibly TRBD2 (6 bases). V was clipped by 6 bases and J by 0 bases, with 12 bases between them. CDR3 length: 14 residues. Germline CDR1 LNHDA, CDR2 SQIVND (reference sequence). DNA of the CDR3: TGTGCCAGTAGCGGCTTCGGGAGCTCCTACGAGCAGTACTTC. Residues: CASSGFGSSYEQYF. The variable domain in full, with the rest retrieved from reference TRBV19 and TRBJ2-7, is DGGITQSPKYLFRKEGQNVTLSCEQNLNHDAMYWYRQDPGQGLRLIYYSQIVNDFQKGDIAEGYSVSREKKESFPLTVTSAQKNPTAFYLCASSGFGSSYEQYFGPGTRLTVT.

For this clone: A far bigger clonotype differs at one base, so this is likely a read error. The chain couples TRBV4-1 to TRBJ2-3; D remains unclear. CDR1 and CDR2 from the germline V gene are MGHRA and YSYEKL. CDR3 length equals 14 residues. Here the CDR3 DNA reads TGCGTCAGCAGCCAACAATTAACCAGGGATACGCAGTATTTT. It specifies CVSSQQLTRDTQYF.

In its sample, this clone was seen many times. This chain uses TRBV4-2 with TRBJ2-5; 10 bases are shared with TRBD1. The CDR3 totals 18 residues. The trim removed 0 bases at V and 5 bases at J, leaving 12 bases unmatched. Germline CDR1 LGHNA, CDR2 YNFKEQ. The CDR3 bases are TGTGCCAGCAGCCAAGAATCTGCCGGGACAGGGGTTTTTGAGACCCAGTACTTC. The encoded protein is CASSQESAGTGVFETQYF.

This clone was found once. This could be a read error, since a much larger clone is one nucleotide away. The chain has TRBV4-2 and TRBJ2-2; 13 bases match TRBD2. V dropped 4 bases and J dropped 4; count of bases not matched to a gene: 6. From germline, CDR1 is LGHNA and CDR2 YNFKEQ. The CDR3 totals 17 residues. The CDR3 sequence is CASSPSGLAGSTGELFF. CDR3 DNA sequence: TGTGCCAGCAGCCCCTCGGGACTAGCGGGGAGCACCGGGGAGCTGTTTTTT.

A single count supports this clone. This rearrangement joins TRBV4-1 to TRBJ2-1, with D possibly being TRBD1 (6 bases). The CDR3 covers 13 residues. V lost 5 bases and J lost 9, with 14 bases in between. Germline CDR1 and CDR2: MGHRA and YSYEKL. The CDR3 sequence: CASSGQGISEQFF. The CDR3 bases are TGCGCCAGCAGCGGGCAGGGGATTAGTGAGCAGTTCTTC.

The V and J genes are TRBV9 and TRBJ1-2, with D unclear. The germline gives CDR1 SGDLS, CDR2 YYNGEE. V shed 2 bases and J shed 0 bases, with 8 bases lying between them. The CDR3 totals 14 residues. The CDR3 DNA reads as TGTGCCAGCAGCGTGAGCGCCGCTAACTATGGCTACACCTTC. Translation: CASSVSAANYGYTF.

This clone was observed once. The chain combines TRBV6-1 with TRBJ2-3; TRBD2 might be the D (6 bases). The CDR3 has 15 residues. The germline V gene encodes CDR1 MNHNS and CDR2 SASEGT. V was pared by 6 bases and J by 5 bases, with 18 bases between. The chain's CDR3 is CASRGVGGSVDTQYF. In DNA form, the CDR3 reads TGTGCCAGCAGGGGGGTAGGAGGGAGTGTAGATACGCAGTATTTT.

As concerns this clone: This likely came from a read error, as a far larger clone is one base away. This chain uses TRBV7-9 with TRBJ1-5; no definite D call. The germline CDR1 and CDR2 sequences are SEHNR and FQNEAQ (reference sequence). The CDR3 has 16 amino acids. Written as DNA, the CDR3 is TGTGCCAGCAGCTTCTCCCGGAGCGGTAGCAATCGGCCCCAGCATTTT. Translating it yields CASSFSRSGSNRPQHF.

The J gene is TRBJ1-5, the V gene TRBV18, with D maybe TRBD1 (6 bases). The CDR3 loop spans 16 amino acids. From germline, CDR1 is KGHSH and CDR2 LQKENI. V lost 3 bases and J 2 bases, leaving 14 bases between the germline ends. This CDR3 is CASSPAQGSRNQPQHF. DNA for the CDR3: TGTGCCAGCTCACCGGCCCAGGGGAGTCGCAATCAGCCCCAGCATTTT.

The J gene is TRBJ2-7, the V gene TRBV28, with D possibly TRBD1 on 6 matching bases. Germline CDR1 is MDHEN and CDR2 is SYDVKM. The CDR3 loop spans 14 amino acids. The V end was cut by 2 bases, the J end by 3 bases, with 11 bases between. The CDR3, as DNA: TGTGCCAGCAGTTTAGGTGACAGGTACTACGAGCAGTACTTC. Its protein product is CASSLGDRYYEQYF.

The gene calls are TRBV13 and TRBJ2-4; 7 bases are a match to TRBD2. CDR1 and CDR2 (germline): PRHDT, FYEKMQ (reference sequence). V trimming: 7 bases; J trimming: 7 bases; junction bases outside the gene matches: 13. The CDR3 extends over 15 amino acids. The CDR3 loop is CASTPPGRARNIQYF. CDR3 nucleotide sequence: TGTGCCAGCACCCCTCCGGGGAGGGCTAGGAACATTCAGTACTTC.

The V call is TRBV7-2, the J call TRBJ2-7; possibly TRBD1 for D (6 bases). This CDR3 has 15 residues. Germline V gene lookup returns CDR1 SGHTA and CDR2 FQGNSA. Between the trimmed V and J ends, which lost 5 bases and 6 bases, there was a span of 20 bases. Written as DNA, the CDR3 is TGTGCCAGCAGCGCGCACCAGGGGCCCACCGGCGAGCAGTACTTC. Its protein product is CASSAHQGPTGEQYF.

Notes on this clone: A single base separates this from a much larger clone, so it may be a read error. The chain employs TRBV6-5 and TRBJ1-2; 7 bases match TRBD1. Germline loops: CDR1 MNHEY, CDR2 SVGAGI. J was trimmed by 7 bases and V by 4 bases; bases with no gene match: 9. The CDR3 contains 14 residues. CDR3 residues: CASSSIDRACGYTF. DNA for the CDR3: TGTGCCAGCAGTTCTATAGACAGGGCCTGTGGCTACACCTTC.

As concerns this clone: Being one base from a much bigger clone, this may be a read error. The CDR3 nucleotides are TGTGCCAGCAGTACACGACTAGCGGGTATCGGCAATGAGCAGTTCTTC. Amino acid sequence: CASSTRLAGIGNEQFF. The chain is built from TRBV28 and TRBJ2-1; 10 bases are a match to TRBD2. This CDR3 is built from 16 residues. The germline gives CDR1 MDHEN, CDR2 SYDVKM. J was trimmed by 6 bases and V by 5 bases; bases with no gene match: 10.

The V and J genes are TRBV7-2 and TRBJ2-7, with D perhaps matching TRBD1 (6 bases). The CDR3 contains 14 residues. Trimming shortened V by 5 bases and J by 1 base, and 12 bases separated the two germline ends. Germline CDR1 is SGHTA and CDR2 is FQGNSA. Here the CDR3 DNA reads TGTGCCAGCAGCCCCCGACAGGAATCCTACGAGCAGTACTTC. It is translated as CASSPRQESYEQYF.

Comment on this clone: Other nucleotide sequences from this sample produce the same CDR3. The chain uses TRBV30 and TRBJ1-1; D is possibly TRBD1 (6 bases). CDR1 is GTSNPN and CDR2 is SVGIG in the germline V gene (reference sequence). The CDR3 covers 13 residues. V was clipped by 3 bases and J by 0 bases, with 8 bases between them. DNA for the CDR3: TGTGCCTGGAGCACAGGGTTGAACACTGAAGCTTTCTTT. Translating gives CAWSTGLNTEAFF.